This T cell receptor beta chain was captured by sequencing in a study of regulatory T cells in long-lasting Graves disease. Study results and limitations: Patients whose Graves' disease persisted exhibited lower TCR diversity than those newly diagnosed. Patients with persistent disease showed a bias toward TRBV28, TRBJ1-2 and TRBJ2-5.

Worth noting for this clonotype: The target antigen is unknown.

The V and J ends lost 3 bases and 6 bases, in that order; junction bases with no gene match: 10. CDR3 length: 15 residues. Germline V CDR1 and CDR2: KGHSH, LQKENI. Time point in this sample: newly diagnosed GD, antithyroid drugs for less than 3 months. Following extraction of RNA from PBMCs, that RNA was used to make the TCR library. CDR3 regions were amplified by Arm-PCR using iRepertoire HTBI primers to build TCR beta libraries. Using its own MiXCR run on the multiplex PCR reads, TCRdb lists one record per CDR3 protein. The data contain more than 450,000 distinct CDR3 sequences, roughly 15% of them singletons. This same sample was also taken into another study, of T cells in Graves' hyperthyroidism and ophthalmopathy. That report notes: First-round RT-PCR of the TCR CDR3 relied on the HTBI primer set.

Material: peripheral blood mononuclear cells (PBMCs), obtained at new diagnosis, from a patient treated with antithyroid drugs. The chain joins TRBV18 to TRBJ1-1; TRBD1 matches at 7 bases. The TCR was taken from a man aged 40-50 years with Graves disease. In nucleotides, the CDR3 is TGTGCCAGCTCACCCGGACAGGATCGGTTCGCTGAAGCTTTCTTT. Translating it yields CASSPGQDRFAEAFF. The entire variable domain, with the rest obtained from reference TRBV18 and TRBJ1-1, is as follows: NAGVMQNPRHLVRRRGQEARLRCSPMKGHSHVYWYRQLPEEGLKFMVYLQKENIIDESGMPKERFSAEFPKEGPSILRIQQVVRGDSAAYFCASSPGQDRFAEAFFGQGTRLTVV.